This T cell receptor (beta chain) is from a study of cytomegalovirus exposure and HLA in healthy donors. Findings and limits, study-wide: In an earlier analysis, productive rearrangement rates for most beta V segments clustered near 90% or 30%. TCR beta V- and J-gene trimming, according to a later analysis, was linked to a missense DCLRE1C variant. Later analysis showed most CMV-associated TCR beta chains appearing HLA-restricted.

PCR used 60 Vbeta primers and 13 Jbeta primers. The table came from immunoSEQ multiplex PCR; TCRdb's copy has only in-frame clones and leaves some out. The data show about 140,000 clones, about 78% seen once. This CDR3 has 14 residues. The V and J ends lost 0 bases and 2 bases, in that order; junction bases with no gene match: 3. Germline V gene lookup returns CDR1 GTSNPN and CDR2 SVGIG (reference sequence). Turning to this clone: What it binds is not known.

The specimen was PBMCs. The V call is TRBV30, the J call TRBJ2-7; 8 bases match TRBD2. This TCR was recovered from a male donor in good health and CMV-seronegative. The CDR3 nucleotides read TGTGCCTGGAGTGTTGGCGGGGGGACCTACGAGCAGTACTTC. It yields the protein CAWSVGGGTYEQYF.